In this sample, the clone carrying this TCR beta chain turned up many times. Its cognate antigen is unknown. The sample is drawn from a study of identical twins. Whole-study findings and limits: With beta out-of-frame sequences, excess sharing by twins was weaker.

Each CDR3 protein gets one entry after TCRdb re-called the 5' RACE reads with MiXCR. The table records around 450,000 distinct CDR3 sequences, around 14% of them present only once. CDR1 and CDR2 from the germline V gene are SGDLS and YYNGEE. The V end was cut by 2 bases, the J end by 0 bases, with 13 bases between. The CDR3 is 16 amino acids. These same records also appear under a second study, on yellow fever vaccine responses in identical twins.

The clonotype was recovered from a woman aged 18-29 years in good health. The sample consisted of CD4+ T cells sorted from blood. This chain joins TRBV9 and TRBJ2-3; D possibly corresponds to TRBD2 (6 bases). Here the CDR3 reads CASSVSGEISTDTQYF. CDR3 DNA: TGTGCCAGCAGCGTTAGCGGTGAGATAAGCACAGATACGCAGTATTTT.